One sample yielded the 3 T cell receptor beta chains listed below, sequenced in a study of T cells in Graves' hyperthyroidism and ophthalmopathy. RNA transcripts were the template for amplifying TCR beta CDR3 regions. Using the HTBI primer set, a first-round RT-PCR was run on the TCR CDR3. TCRdb re-analysed the multiplex PCR reads in MiXCR, keeping a single row per CDR3 protein. Counted here are hundreds of thousands of distinct CDR3 sequences, about 15% occurring once; the ten biggest clones make up around 4%. Sample: blood. The receptors come from a woman in her thirties or forties with Graves' ophthalmopathy.

The chain joins TRBV20-1 to TRBJ1-2; perhaps TRBD1 as D (6 bases). CDR1 is DFQATT, CDR2 SNEGSKA, per germline (reference sequence). The CDR3 covers 13 residues. The V gene lost 0 bases and the J gene lost 6 bases, with 11 bases spanning the gap. The CDR3 loop is CSAREQGSDGYTF. The CDR3 DNA sequence: TGCAGTGCTAGAGAACAGGGTTCAGATGGCTACACCTTC.

This chain connects TRBV18 to TRBJ1-2; D gene unclear. The CDR3 is 13 residues long. V lost 2 bases, J lost 2 bases, and 6 bases lay in between. Germline V gives CDR1 KGHSH, CDR2 LQKENI. Here the CDR3 reads CASSPSENYGYTF. In nucleotides, the CDR3 is TGTGCCAGCTCACCATCCGAAAACTATGGCTACACCTTC.

This clonotype was picked up many times. V and J are TRBV4-1 and TRBJ2-7; the D is unclear. The germline V and J ends were trimmed by 2 bases and 5 bases, with 13 bases remaining between them. CDR3 length equals 14 residues. CDR1 and CDR2 (germline): MGHRA, YSYEKL. DNA for the CDR3: TGCGCCAGCAGCCAACTTGGACCGGTCGACGAGCAGTACTTC. Protein sequence: CASSQLGPVDEQYF.